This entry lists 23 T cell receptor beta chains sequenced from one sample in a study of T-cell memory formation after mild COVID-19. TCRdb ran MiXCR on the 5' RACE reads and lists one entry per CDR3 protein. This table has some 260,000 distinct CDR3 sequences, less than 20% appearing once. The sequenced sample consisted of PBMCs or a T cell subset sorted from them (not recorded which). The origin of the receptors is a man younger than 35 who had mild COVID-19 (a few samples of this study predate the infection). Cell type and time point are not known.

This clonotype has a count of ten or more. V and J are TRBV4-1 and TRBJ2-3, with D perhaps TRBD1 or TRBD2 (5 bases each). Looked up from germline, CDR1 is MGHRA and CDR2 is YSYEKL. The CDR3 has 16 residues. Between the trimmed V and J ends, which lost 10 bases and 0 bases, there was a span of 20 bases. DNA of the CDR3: TGCGCCACCACCGGGGACGGGTACTTCAGCACAGATACGCAGTATTTT. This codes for CATTGDGYFSTDTQYF.

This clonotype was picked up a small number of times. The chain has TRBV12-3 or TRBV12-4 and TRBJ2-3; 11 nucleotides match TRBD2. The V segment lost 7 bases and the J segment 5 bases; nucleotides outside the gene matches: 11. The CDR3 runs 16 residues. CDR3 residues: CASTDFSGGAIDTQYF. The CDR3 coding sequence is TGTGCCAGCACCGACTTTAGCGGGGGGGCGATAGATACGCAGTATTTT.

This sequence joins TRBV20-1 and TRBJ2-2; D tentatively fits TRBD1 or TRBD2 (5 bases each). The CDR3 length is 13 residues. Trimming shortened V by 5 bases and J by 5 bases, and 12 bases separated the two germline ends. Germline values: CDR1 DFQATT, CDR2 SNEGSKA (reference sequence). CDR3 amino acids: CSAPGRRTGELFF. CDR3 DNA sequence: TGCAGTGCTCCGGGACGTCGTACCGGGGAGCTGTTTTTT.

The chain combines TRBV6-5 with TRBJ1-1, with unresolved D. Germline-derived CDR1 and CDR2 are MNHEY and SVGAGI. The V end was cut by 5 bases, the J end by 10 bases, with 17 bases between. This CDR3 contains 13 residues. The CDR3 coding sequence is TGTGCCAGCAGTAACGTGCGATTCGACGGAGCTTTCTTT. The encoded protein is CASSNVRFDGAFF.

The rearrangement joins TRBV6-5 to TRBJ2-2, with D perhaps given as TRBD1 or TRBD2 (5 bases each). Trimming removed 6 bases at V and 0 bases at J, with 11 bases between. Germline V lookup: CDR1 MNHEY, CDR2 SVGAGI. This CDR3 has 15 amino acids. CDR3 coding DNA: TGTGCCAGCAGCTGGGACGTACCGAACACCGGGGAGCTGTTTTTT. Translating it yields CASSWDVPNTGELFF.

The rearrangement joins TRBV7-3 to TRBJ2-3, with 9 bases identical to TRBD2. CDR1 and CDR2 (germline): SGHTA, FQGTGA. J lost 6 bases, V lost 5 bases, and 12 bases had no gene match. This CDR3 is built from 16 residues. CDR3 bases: TGTGCCAGCAGCGAGGCGTGGCGGGGGGGCTCGGATACGCAGTATTTT. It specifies CASSEAWRGGSDTQYF.

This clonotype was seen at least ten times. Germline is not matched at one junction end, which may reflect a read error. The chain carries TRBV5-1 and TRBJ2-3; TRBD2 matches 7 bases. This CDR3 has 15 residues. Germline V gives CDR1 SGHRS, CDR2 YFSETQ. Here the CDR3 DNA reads TGTGCCAGCAGCCTTGTGGGGGGGGGCACAGATACGCAGTATTTT. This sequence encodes CASSLVGGGTDTQYF. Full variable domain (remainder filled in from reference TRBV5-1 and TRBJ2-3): KAGVTQTPRYLIKTRGQQVTLSCSPISGHRSVSWYQQTPGQGLQFLFEYFSETQRNKGNFPGRFSGRQFSNSRSEMNVSTLELGDSALYLCASSLVGGGTDTQYFGPGTRLTVL.

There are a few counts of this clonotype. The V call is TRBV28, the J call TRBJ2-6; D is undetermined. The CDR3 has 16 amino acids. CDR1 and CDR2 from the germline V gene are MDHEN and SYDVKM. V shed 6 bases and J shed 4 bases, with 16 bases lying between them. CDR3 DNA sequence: TGTGCCAGCAGCCCGACTCGGAGCTCCGGGGCCAACGTCCTGACTTTC. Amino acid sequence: CASSPTRSSGANVLTF.

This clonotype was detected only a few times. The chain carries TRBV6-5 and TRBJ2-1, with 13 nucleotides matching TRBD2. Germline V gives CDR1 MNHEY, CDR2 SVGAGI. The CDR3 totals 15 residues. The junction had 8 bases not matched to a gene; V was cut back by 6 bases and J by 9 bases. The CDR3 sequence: CASRPPGLAGIEQFF. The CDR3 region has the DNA TGTGCCAGCAGGCCCCCGGGACTAGCGGGGATTGAGCAGTTCTTC.

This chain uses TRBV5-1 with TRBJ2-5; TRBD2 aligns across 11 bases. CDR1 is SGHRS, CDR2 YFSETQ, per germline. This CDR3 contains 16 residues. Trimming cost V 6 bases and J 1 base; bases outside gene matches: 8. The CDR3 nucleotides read TGCGCCAGCACCCTCCTAGCGGGGGGAACCCAAGAGACCCAGTACTTC. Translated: CASTLLAGGTQETQYF.

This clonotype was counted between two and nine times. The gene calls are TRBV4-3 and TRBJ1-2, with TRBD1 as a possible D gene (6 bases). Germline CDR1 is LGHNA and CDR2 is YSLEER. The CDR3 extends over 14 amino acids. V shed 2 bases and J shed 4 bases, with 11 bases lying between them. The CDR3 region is CASSQLDSSYGYTF. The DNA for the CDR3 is TGCGCCAGCAGCCAATTGGACAGCTCCTATGGCTACACCTTC.

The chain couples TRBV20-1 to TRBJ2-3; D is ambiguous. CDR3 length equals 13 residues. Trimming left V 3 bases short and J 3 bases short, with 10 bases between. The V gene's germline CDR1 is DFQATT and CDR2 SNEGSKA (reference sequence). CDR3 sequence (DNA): TGCAGTGCTAGCGGAGCATATACAGATACGCAGTATTTT. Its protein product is CSASGAYTDTQYF.

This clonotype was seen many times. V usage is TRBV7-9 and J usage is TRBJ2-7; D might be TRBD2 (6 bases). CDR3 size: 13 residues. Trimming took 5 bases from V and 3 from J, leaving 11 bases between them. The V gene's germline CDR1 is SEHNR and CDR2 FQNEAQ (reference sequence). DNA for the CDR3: TGTGCCAGCAGCCCAGGAGGGAGCTACGAGCAGTACTTC. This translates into CASSPGGSYEQYF.

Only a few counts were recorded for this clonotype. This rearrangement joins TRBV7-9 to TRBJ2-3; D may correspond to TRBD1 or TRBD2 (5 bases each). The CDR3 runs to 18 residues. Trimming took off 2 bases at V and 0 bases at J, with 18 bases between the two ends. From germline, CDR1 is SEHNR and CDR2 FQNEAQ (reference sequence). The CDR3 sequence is CASSLRGSGRGSTDTQYF. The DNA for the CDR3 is TGTGCCAGCAGCTTACGGGGTTCGGGCCGGGGCAGCACAGATACGCAGTATTTT.

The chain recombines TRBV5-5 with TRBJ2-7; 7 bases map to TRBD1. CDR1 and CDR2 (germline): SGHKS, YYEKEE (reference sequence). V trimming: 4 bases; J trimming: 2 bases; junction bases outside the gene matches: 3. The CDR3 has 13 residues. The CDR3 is CASSAQGTYEQYF. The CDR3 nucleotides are TGTGCCAGCAGCGCACAGGGGACCTACGAGCAGTACTTC.

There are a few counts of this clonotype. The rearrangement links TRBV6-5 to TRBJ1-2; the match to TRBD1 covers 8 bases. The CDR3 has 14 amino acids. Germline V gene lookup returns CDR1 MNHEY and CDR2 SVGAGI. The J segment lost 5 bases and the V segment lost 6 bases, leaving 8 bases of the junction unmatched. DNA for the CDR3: TGTGCCAGCAGGATGGACAGGGCTTGGTATGGCTACACCTTC. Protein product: CASRMDRAWYGYTF.

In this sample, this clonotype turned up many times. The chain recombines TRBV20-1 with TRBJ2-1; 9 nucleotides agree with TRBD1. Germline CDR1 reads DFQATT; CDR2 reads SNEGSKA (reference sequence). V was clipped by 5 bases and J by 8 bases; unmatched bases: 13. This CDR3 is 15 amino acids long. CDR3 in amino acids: CSAGTGTGIWDEQFF. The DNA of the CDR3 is TGCAGTGCTGGAACCGGGACAGGGATTTGGGATGAGCAGTTCTTC.

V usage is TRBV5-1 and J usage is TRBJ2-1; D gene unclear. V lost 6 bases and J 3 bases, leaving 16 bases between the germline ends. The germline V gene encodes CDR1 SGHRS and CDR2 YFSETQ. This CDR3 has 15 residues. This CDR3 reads CASNPGPDFYNEQFF. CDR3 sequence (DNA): TGCGCCAGCAACCCGGGCCCAGACTTCTACAATGAGCAGTTCTTC.

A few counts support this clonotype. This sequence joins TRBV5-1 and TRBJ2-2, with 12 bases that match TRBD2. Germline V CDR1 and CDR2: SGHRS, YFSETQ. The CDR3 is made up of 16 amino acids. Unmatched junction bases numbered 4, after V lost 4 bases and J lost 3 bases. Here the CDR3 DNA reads TGCGCCAGCAGCCCCAGACTAGCGGGGGACACCGGGGAGCTGTTTTTT. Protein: CASSPRLAGDTGELFF.

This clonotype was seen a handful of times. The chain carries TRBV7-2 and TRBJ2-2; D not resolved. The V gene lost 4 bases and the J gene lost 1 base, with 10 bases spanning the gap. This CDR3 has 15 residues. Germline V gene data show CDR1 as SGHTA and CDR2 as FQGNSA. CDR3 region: CASSSWSQNTGELFF. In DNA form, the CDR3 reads TGTGCCAGCAGCTCCTGGTCCCAGAACACCGGGGAGCTGTTTTTT. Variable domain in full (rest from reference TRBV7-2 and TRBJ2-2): GAGVSQSPSNKVTEKGKDVELRCDPISGHTALYWYRQSLGQGLEFLIYFQGNSAPDKSGLPSDRFSAERTGGSVSTLTIQRTQQEDSAVYLCASSSWSQNTGELFFGEGSRLTVL.

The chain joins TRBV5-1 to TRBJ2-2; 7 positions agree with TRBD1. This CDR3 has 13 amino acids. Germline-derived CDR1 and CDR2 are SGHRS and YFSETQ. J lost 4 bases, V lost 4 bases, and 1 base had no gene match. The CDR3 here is CASSRDSTGELFF. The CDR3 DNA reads TGCGCCAGCAGCCGGGACAGCACCGGGGAGCTGTTTTTT.

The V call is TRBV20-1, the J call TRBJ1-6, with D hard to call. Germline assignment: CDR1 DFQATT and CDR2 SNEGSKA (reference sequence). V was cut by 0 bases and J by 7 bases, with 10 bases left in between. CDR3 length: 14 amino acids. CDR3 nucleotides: TGCAGTGCTAGAGATCAACGGAAAAATTCACCCCTCCACTTT. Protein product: CSARDQRKNSPLHF.

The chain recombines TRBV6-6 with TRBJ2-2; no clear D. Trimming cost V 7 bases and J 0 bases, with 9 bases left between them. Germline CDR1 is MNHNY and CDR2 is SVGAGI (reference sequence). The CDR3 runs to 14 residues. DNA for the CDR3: TGTGCCAGCACTCAGATCGCGAACACCGGGGAGCTGTTTTTT. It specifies CASTQIANTGELFF.